A single T cell receptor (beta chain) is shown here with its context. The sample originates from a study of blood T cell repertoires in COVID-19. Study as a whole: The samples span acute and convalescent COVID-19 from the United States, Italy and Spain. The analysed material was cDNA or gDNA that came from T cells, B-cell-depleted T cells, or PBMCs.

How the authors handled the data: Reference gene primer amplification gave estimated nucleated cell counts. The table came from immunoSEQ multiplex PCR; TCRdb's copy has only in-frame clones and leaves some out. The V and J calls and clone size were taken over from that table, and D and trimming were inferred from the DNA. This sample has some 80,000 clones, with about 90% found just once. The CDR3 length is 13 residues. The TCR comes from a human donor in a cohort sampled during active COVID-19. The V gene is TRBV21-1, the J gene TRBJ1-2. TRBV21-1 constitutes a pseudogene. Sample: peripheral blood. Here the CDR3 DNA reads TGTGCCAGCAGTGTCGGGGGGCAAGATGGCTACACCTTC. Translation gives CASSVGGQDGYTF.